This T cell receptor beta chain was recovered during a study of CD8+CD57+ T cells in acquired aplastic anemia. Study summary: DNA recovered from sorted CD4+ and CD8+ cells had a mean of approximately 3.2 ug.

The CDR3 spans 14 residues. Per germline, CDR1 SGHTA and CDR2 FQGNSA. Profiles of TCR beta VDJ and CDR3 were generated from a genomic DNA template. TCRdb analysed the reads with MiXCR anew, one entry per CDR3 protein. This table holds approximately 380,000 distinct CDR3 sequences, roughly 64% found once. With respect to this clonotype: The junction departs from the called germline gene at one end, perhaps through a read error.

The sequence was collected from a human donor in good health, serving as a control. Material: sorted CD4+, CD8+, or CD8+CD57+ T cells (not recorded which) from PBMCs. The chain carries TRBV7-2 and TRBJ2-7, with 10 positions matching TRBD2. The CDR3 sequence is CASSLASGGYNEQF. CDR3 bases: TGTGCCAGCAGCTTGGCTAGCGGGGGATACAATGAGCAGTTC. Using reference TRBV7-2 and TRBJ2-7 for the parts outside the CDR3, the full variable domain is GAGVSQSPSNKVTEKGKDVELRCDPISGHTALYWYRQSLGQGLEFLIYFQGNSAPDKSGLPSDRFSAERTGGSVSTLTIQRTQQEDSAVYLCASSLASGGYNEQFGPGTRLTVT.